The 7 T cell receptor beta chains given below trace back to one sample, sequenced in a study of somatic mutations in cytotoxic T cells in rheumatoid arthritis. The protocol was immunoSEQ multiplex PCR, while the TCRdb copy is restricted to in-frame clones and leaves out a portion. The table has 20,000 to 25,000 clones, just under 80% seen once; the top ten hold over 9%. Sequencing used CD8+ T cells sorted from blood. The receptors originated from an adult with rheumatoid arthritis.

This chain uses TRBV10-3 with TRBJ1-1, with TRBD1 as a possible D gene (5 bases). Germline V gene sequence: CDR1 ENHRY, CDR2 SYGVKD. Trimming cost V 0 bases and J 3 bases, with 8 bases left between them. The CDR3 is made up of 14 amino acids. The CDR3 bases are TGTGCCATCAGTGAGTCTTGGGGGTACACTGAAGCTTTCTTT. Translated, it gives CAISESWGYTEAFF.

The chain links TRBV7-9 to TRBJ2-3; the match to TRBD1 covers 7 bases. Germline loops: CDR1 SEHNR, CDR2 FQNEAQ (reference sequence). The CDR3 is 18 residues long. V shed 5 bases and J 1 base; nucleotides not matched to a gene: 15. The CDR3: CASSPDREPYDGTDTQYF. In DNA, the CDR3 is TGTGCCAGCAGCCCCGACAGGGAACCCTATGATGGCACAGATACGCAGTATTTT. Filled out from reference TRBV7-9 and TRBJ2-3, the complete variable domain reads DTGVSQNPRHKITKRGQNVTFRCDPISEHNRLYWYRQTLGQGPEFLTYFQNEAQLEKSRLLSDRFSAERPKGSFSTLEIQRTEQGDSAMYLCASSPDREPYDGTDTQYFGPGTRLTVL.

In its sample, this clone was seen once. The gene calls are TRBV11-2 and TRBJ2-3, with 13 nucleotides matching TRBD2. After removal of 6 bases from V and 3 bases from J, the junction contained 6 bases not matched to a gene. Per the germline V gene, CDR1 is SGHAT and CDR2 is FQNNGV. This CDR3 region has 16 residues. DNA for the CDR3: TGTGCCAGCAGTCAACCGGGACTAGCGGGGACAGATACGCAGTATTTT. It codes for CASSQPGLAGTDTQYF.

The J gene is TRBJ1-1, the V gene TRBV27; a weak D match, TRBD1 (5 bases). Trimming cost V 0 bases and J 4 bases, with 9 bases left between them. Germline values: CDR1 MNHEY, CDR2 SMNVEV (reference sequence). The CDR3 has 14 residues. The CDR3 reads CASSLSSTGTEAFF. DNA of the CDR3: TGTGCCAGCAGTTTATCGTCCACAGGCACTGAAGCTTTCTTT.

This clone appeared a few times. The chain uses TRBV9 and TRBJ2-7; 7 positions match TRBD1. This CDR3 has 14 amino acids. With V trimmed by 4 bases and J by 0 bases, 4 bases remained unmatched. The germline gives CDR1 SGDLS, CDR2 YYNGEE. The CDR3 bases are TGTGCCAGCAGCCCCAGGGACAGCTCCTACGAGCAGTACTTC. Protein product: CASSPRDSSYEQYF.

The chain joins TRBV7-9 to TRBJ1-2; 8 bases agree with TRBD1. The CDR3 consists of 14 residues. The J segment lost 3 bases and the V segment lost 4 bases, leaving 4 bases of the junction unmatched. CDR1 is SEHNR and CDR2 is FQNEAQ in the germline V gene (reference sequence). The CDR3 bases are TGTGCCAGCAGCTCGGACAGGGAAGACTATGGCTACACCTTC. Amino acid sequence: CASSSDREDYGYTF.

V and J are TRBV5-5 and TRBJ1-1, with 7 bases that match TRBD1. V shed 0 bases and J 5 bases; nucleotides not matched to a gene: 13. The CDR3 is 17 residues long. Germline V gene sequence: CDR1 SGHKS, CDR2 YYEKEE (reference sequence). CDR3 residues: CASSLEVIRGRGTEAFF. CDR3 coding DNA: TGTGCCAGCAGCTTGGAGGTAATTAGGGGGCGAGGAACTGAAGCTTTCTTT.